This T cell receptor beta chain is from a study of cytomegalovirus exposure and HLA in healthy donors. Germline V gives CDR1 MGHRA, CDR2 YSYEKL. Trimming cost V 1 base and J 8 bases; bases outside gene matches: 7. The CDR3 sequence is 14 residues long. Clones were sequenced by immunoSEQ multiplex PCR, and TCRdb holds only the in-frame ones, with some missing. The profile shows 130,000 or so clones, 85% to 90% of them singletons. The sequence was collected from a woman aged 30 to 39 in good health and CMV-seropositive. The V and J genes are TRBV4-1 and TRBJ1-1, with 7 bases matching TRBD1. Material for sequencing was PBMCs. CDR3 bases: TGCGCCAGCAGCCAAGCCCTGGACAGGCGGGAAGCTTTCTTT. Encoded protein: CASSQALDRREAFF.